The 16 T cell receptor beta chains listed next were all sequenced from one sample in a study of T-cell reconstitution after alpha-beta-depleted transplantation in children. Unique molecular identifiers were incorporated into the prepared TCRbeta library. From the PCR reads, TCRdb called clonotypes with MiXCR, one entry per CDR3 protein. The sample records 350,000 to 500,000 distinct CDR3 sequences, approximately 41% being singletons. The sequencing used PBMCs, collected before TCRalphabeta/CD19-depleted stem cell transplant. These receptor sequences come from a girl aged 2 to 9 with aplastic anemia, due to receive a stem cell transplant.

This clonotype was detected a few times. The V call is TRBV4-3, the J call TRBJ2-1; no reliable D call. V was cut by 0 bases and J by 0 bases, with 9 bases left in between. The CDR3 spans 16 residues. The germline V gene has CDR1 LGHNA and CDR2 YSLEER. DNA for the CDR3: TGCGCCAGCAGCCAAGATCCCAGCAGCTCCTACAATGAGCAGTTCTTC. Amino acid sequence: CASSQDPSSSYNEQFF.

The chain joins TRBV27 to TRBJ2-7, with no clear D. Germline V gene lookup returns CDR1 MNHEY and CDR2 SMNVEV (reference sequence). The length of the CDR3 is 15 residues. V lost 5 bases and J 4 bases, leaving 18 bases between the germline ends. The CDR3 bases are TGTGCCAGCAGTCCCATCGTTGTCCGACTTTACGAGCAGTACTTC. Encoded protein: CASSPIVVRLYEQYF.

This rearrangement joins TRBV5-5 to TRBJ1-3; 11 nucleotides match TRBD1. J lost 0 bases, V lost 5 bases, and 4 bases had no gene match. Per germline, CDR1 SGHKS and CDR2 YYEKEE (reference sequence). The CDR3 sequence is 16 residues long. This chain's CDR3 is CASSPGTGGSGNTIYF. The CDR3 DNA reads TGTGCCAGCAGTCCCGGGACAGGGGGCTCTGGAAACACCATATATTTT.

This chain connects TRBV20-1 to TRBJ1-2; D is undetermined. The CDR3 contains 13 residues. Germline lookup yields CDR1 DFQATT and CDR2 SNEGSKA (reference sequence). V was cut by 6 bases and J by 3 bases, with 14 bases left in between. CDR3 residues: CSARPGRDYGYTF. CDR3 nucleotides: TGCAGTGCCCGCCCGGGAAGAGACTATGGCTACACCTTC.

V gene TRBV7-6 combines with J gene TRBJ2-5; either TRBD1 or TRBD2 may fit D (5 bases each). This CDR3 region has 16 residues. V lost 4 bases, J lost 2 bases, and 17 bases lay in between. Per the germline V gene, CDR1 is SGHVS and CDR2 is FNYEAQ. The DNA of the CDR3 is TGTGCCAGCAGCTCCCTGCCCGGGACGGTACAAGAGACCCAGTACTTC. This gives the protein CASSSLPGTVQETQYF.

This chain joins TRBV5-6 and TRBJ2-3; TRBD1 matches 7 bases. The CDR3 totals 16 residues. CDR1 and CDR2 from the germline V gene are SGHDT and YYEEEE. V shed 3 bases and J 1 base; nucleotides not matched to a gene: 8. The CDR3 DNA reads TGTGCCAGCAGCTCTAGGGGTGGGACAGGCACAGATACGCAGTATTTT. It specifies CASSSRGGTGTDTQYF.

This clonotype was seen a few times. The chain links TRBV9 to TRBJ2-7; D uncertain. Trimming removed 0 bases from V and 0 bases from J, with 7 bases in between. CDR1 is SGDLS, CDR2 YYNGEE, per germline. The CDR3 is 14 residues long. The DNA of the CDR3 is TGTGCCAGCAGCGTAGTCGAGAGCTCCTACGAGCAGTACTTC. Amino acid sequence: CASSVVESSYEQYF.

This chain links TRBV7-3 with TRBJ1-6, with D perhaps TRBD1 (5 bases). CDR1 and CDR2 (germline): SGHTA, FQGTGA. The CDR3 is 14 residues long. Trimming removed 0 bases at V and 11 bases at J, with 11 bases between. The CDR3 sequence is CASSLTTGGTPLHF. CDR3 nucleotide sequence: TGTGCCAGCAGCTTAACGACGGGGGGAACACCCCTCCACTTT.

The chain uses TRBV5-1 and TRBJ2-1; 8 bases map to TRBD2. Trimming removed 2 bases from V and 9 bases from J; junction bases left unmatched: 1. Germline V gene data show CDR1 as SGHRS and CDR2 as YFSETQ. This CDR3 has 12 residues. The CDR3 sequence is CASSFAGGEQFF. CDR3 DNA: TGCGCCAGCAGCTTTGCGGGAGGTGAGCAGTTCTTC.

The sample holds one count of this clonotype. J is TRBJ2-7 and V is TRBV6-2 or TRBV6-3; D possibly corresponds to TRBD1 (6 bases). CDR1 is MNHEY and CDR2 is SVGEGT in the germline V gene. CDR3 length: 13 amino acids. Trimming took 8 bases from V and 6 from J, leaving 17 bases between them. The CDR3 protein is CASLGDISSEQYF. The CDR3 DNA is TGTGCCAGCTTAGGGGACATCTCTTCCGAGCAGTACTTC.

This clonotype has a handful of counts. The CDR3 sequence is CASSQVASGQGLDTQYF. The CDR3, as DNA: TGCGCCAGCAGCCAAGTTGCTTCGGGACAGGGGTTAGATACGCAGTATTTT. The chain employs TRBV4-1 and TRBJ2-3; 10 bases map to TRBD1. The length of the CDR3 is 17 residues. Germline V gene sequence: CDR1 MGHRA, CDR2 YSYEKL. With V trimmed by 1 base and J by 5 bases, 9 bases remained unmatched.

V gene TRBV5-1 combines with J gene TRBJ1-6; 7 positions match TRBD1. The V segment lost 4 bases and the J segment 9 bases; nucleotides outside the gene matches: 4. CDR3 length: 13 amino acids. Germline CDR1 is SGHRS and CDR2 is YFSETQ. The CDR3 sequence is CASSEGQPSPLHF. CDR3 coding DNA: TGCGCCAGCAGCGAGGGACAGCCTTCACCCCTCCACTTT. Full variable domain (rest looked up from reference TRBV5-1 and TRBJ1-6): KAGVTQTPRYLIKTRGQQVTLSCSPISGHRSVSWYQQTPGQGLQFLFEYFSETQRNKGNFPGRFSGRQFSNSRSEMNVSTLELGDSALYLCASSEGQPSPLHFGNGTRLTVT.

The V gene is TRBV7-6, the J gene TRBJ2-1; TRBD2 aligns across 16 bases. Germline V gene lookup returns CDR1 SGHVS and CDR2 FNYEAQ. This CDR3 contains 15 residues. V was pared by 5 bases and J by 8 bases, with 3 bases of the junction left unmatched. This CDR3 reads CASSRGTSGGDEQFF. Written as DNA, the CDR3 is TGTGCCAGCAGCCGCGGGACTAGCGGGGGGGATGAGCAGTTCTTC.

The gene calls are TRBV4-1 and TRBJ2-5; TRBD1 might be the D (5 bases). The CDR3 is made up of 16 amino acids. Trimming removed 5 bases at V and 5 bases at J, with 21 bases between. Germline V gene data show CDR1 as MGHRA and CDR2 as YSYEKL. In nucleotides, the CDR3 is TGCGCCAGCAGCTCCCGAAGGGGTGCAGGGCAGGAGACCCAGTACTTC. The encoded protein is CASSSRRGAGQETQYF.

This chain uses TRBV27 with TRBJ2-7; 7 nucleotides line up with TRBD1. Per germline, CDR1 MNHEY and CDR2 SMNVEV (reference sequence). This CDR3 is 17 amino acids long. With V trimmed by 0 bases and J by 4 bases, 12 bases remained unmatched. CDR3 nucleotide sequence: TGTGCCAGCAGTTTATCTGCCCGTAGGAACAGGGGTTACGAGCAGTACTTC. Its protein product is CASSLSARRNRGYEQYF.

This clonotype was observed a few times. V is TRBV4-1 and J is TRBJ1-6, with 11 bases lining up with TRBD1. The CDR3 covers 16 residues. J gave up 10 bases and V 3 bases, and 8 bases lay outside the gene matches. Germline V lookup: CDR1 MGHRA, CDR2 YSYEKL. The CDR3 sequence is CASSHPPGQGDSPLHF. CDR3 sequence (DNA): TGCGCCAGCAGCCACCCACCGGGACAGGGGGACTCACCCCTCCACTTT.